The source of this T cell receptor (beta chain) is a study of T-cell reconstitution after alpha-beta-depleted transplantation in children. The CDR3 has 17 amino acids. Germline CDR1 MGHRA, CDR2 YSYEKL. V was cut by 3 bases and J by 4 bases, with 19 bases left in between. Unique molecular identifiers were used in preparing the TCRbeta library. TCRdb re-analysed the PCR reads in MiXCR, keeping a single row per CDR3 protein. The data hold hundreds of thousands of distinct CDR3 sequences, with approximately 20% observed a single time. J is TRBJ1-3 and V is TRBV4-1; D not resolved. The sequence was obtained from a human donor who donated a stem cell graft to a child with acute lymphoblastic leukemia. Specimen: PBMCs from the stem cell graft donor, collected from the stem cell graft. CDR3 in DNA: TGCGCCAGCAGCCACCTGGGCCTTGCCACGGCAGGAAACACCATATATTTT. Residues: CASSHLGLATAGNTIYF.